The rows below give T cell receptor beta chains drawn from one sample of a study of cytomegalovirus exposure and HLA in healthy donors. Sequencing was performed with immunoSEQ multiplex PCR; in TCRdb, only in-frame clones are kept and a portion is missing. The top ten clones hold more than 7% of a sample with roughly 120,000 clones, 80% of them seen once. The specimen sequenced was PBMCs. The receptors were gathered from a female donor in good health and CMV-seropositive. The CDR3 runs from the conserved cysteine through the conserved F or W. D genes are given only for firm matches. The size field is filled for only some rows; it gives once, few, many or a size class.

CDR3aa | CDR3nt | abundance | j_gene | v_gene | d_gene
CASSSRTGGSYNEQFF | TGTGCCAGCAGCTCCCGAACAGGCGGCTCCTACAATGAGCAGTTCTTC | - | TRBJ2-1 | TRBV7-6 | -
CATSRSDFSRERAFF | TGTGCCACCAGCAGATCCGACTTCTCGAGGGAAAGGGCTTTCTTT | - | TRBJ1-1 | TRBV15 | -
CASSAPDRGYYEKLFF | TGTGCCAGCAGCGCCCCGGACAGGGGGTATTATGAAAAACTGTTTTTT | - | TRBJ1-4 | TRBV7-9 | TRBD1
CASGGGGNTIYF | TGTGCTAGTGGGGGGGGTGGAAACACCATATATTTT | - | TRBJ1-3 | TRBV12-5 | -
CASSVTTRTEAFF | TGTGCCAGCAGCGTAACGACTCGGACTGAAGCTTTCTTT | - | TRBJ1-1 | TRBV9 | -
CATSRAGLYEQYF | TGTGCCACCAGCAGGGCGGGGCTCTACGAGCAGTACTTC | few | TRBJ2-7 | TRBV15 | -
CASRDLQGDQPQHF | TGTGCCAGCAGGGACCTACAGGGGGATCAGCCCCAGCATTTT | few | TRBJ1-5 | TRBV6-1 | TRBD1
CASRPSGGYTEAFF | TGTGCCAGCAGACCCAGTGGGGGCTATACTGAAGCTTTCTTT | - | TRBJ1-1 | TRBV6-5 | -
CASSIPLGRGYGYTF | TGTGCCAGTAGTATTCCTCTCGGCCGGGGGTATGGCTACACCTTC | - | TRBJ1-2 | TRBV19 | -
CASSYNIDQPQHF | TGTGCCAGCAGTTACAATATCGATCAGCCCCAGCATTTT | - | TRBJ1-5 | TRBV6-5 | -
CASSVNLASGLWTKNIQYF | TGTGCCAGCAGCGTAAACTTGGCCAGTGGACTGTGGACCAAAAACATTCAGTACTTC | - | TRBJ2-4 | TRBV7-8 | -
CASSQGQAGRTEAFF | TGCGCCAGCAGCCAGGGACAGGCGGGTCGAACTGAAGCTTTCTTT | few | TRBJ1-1 | TRBV5-1 | TRBD1
CAISGGVGGNQPQHF | TGTGCCATCAGTGGGGGGGTAGGAGGAAATCAGCCCCAGCATTTT | - | TRBJ1-5 | TRBV10-3 | -
CASTLTVLDSTDTQYF | TGTGCCAGCACATTGACAGTCCTGGATAGCACAGATACGCAGTATTTT | - | TRBJ2-3 | TRBV2 | -
CASSHRATEGYTF | TGTGCCAGTAGCCACAGGGCAACGGAAGGCTACACCTTC | - | TRBJ1-2 | TRBV19 | -
CASSVGGTSGAEQFF | TGTGCCAGCAGCGTAGGTGGAACTAGCGGGGCTGAGCAGTTCTTC | - | TRBJ2-1 | TRBV9 | TRBD2
CASSYGQGEVEQYF | TGTGCCAGCAGCTATGGACAGGGGGAAGTCGAGCAGTACTTC | - | TRBJ2-7 | TRBV7-9 | TRBD1
CAINPSATASNYGYTF | TGTGCCATCAACCCCTCCGCCACAGCCTCTAACTATGGCTACACCTTC | few | TRBJ1-2 | TRBV10-3 | -
CASLEDYGYTF | TGTGCCAGTCTGGAGGACTATGGCTACACCTTC | once | TRBJ1-2 | TRBV7-9 | -
CASSIGLHLWNTEAFF | TGTGCCAGTAGTATAGGGCTCCATCTTTGGAACACTGAAGCTTTCTTT | few | TRBJ1-1 | TRBV19 | -
CASSLTGGEGEYLGQYF | TGTGCCAGCAGCTTGACAGGGGGCGAGGGAGAGTACCTAGGGCAGTATTTT | - | TRBJ2-3 | TRBV9 | TRBD1
CASSQEWRQGAYEQYF | TGTGCCAGCAGCCAAGAGTGGCGACAGGGGGCCTACGAGCAGTACTTC | - | TRBJ2-7 | TRBV4-2 | TRBD1
CASSEYVVDYEQYF | TGTGCCAGCAGTGAATACGTGGTAGACTACGAGCAGTACTTC | - | TRBJ2-7 | TRBV6-1 | -
CASSQAKTHGYTF | TGTGCCAGCAGCCAAGCTAAGACTCATGGCTACACCTTC | once | TRBJ1-2 | TRBV4-2 | -
CASSEAIQSGYTF | TGTGCCAGCAGTGAAGCGATACAGAGTGGCTACACCTTC | - | TRBJ1-2 | TRBV2 | -
CASSLRGVGTEAFF | TGTGCCAGCAGCTTACGGGGGGTAGGGACTGAAGCTTTCTTT | - | TRBJ1-1 | TRBV7-2 | -
CAWSVGGGARETQYF | TGTGCCTGGAGTGTTGGCGGGGGGGCCCGGGAGACCCAGTACTTC | - | TRBJ2-5 | TRBV30 | TRBD2
CAISEREGATDTQYF | TGTGCCATCAGTGAGCGGGAGGGGGCCACAGATACGCAGTATTTT | - | TRBJ2-3 | TRBV10-3 | -
CASSLGLAGDTQYF | TGTGCCAGCAGCTTAGGTCTAGCTGGGGATACGCAGTATTTT | - | TRBJ2-3 | TRBV7-9 | -
CATSRDWSQGFDEQYF | TGTGCCACCAGCAGAGATTGGTCCCAGGGGTTCGACGAGCAGTACTTC | - | TRBJ2-7 | TRBV15 | -
CASSQGQGARYGEAFF | TGCGCCAGCAGCCAGGGACAGGGGGCCAGATACGGTGAAGCTTTCTTT | - | TRBJ1-1 | TRBV5-1 | TRBD1
CASRFGGQGSSYNEQFF | TGTGCCAGTAGATTCGGGGGACAGGGTTCATCCTACAATGAGCAGTTCTTC | - | TRBJ2-1 | TRBV19 | TRBD1
CASSLGPGTGGSGNTIYF | TGTGCCAGCAGCTTAGGCCCCGGGACAGGGGGCTCTGGAAACACCATATATTTT | - | TRBJ1-3 | TRBV7-6 | TRBD1
CASSQIGQMNTEAFF | TGCGCCAGCAGCCAGATAGGACAGATGAACACTGAAGCTTTCTTT | few | TRBJ1-1 | TRBV4-1 | -
CASSPGMAVYGYTF | TGTGCCAGCAGTCCAGGGATGGCGGTGTATGGCTACACCTTC | once | TRBJ1-2 | TRBV27 | -
CASSQPSTGSEQYF | TGCGCCAGCAGCCAACCCTCGACAGGGAGCGAGCAGTACTTC | few | TRBJ2-7 | TRBV4-1 | TRBD1
CASSLNSGGYNEQFF | TGCGCCAGCAGCTTGAACAGCGGGGGGTACAATGAGCAGTTCTTC | - | TRBJ2-1 | TRBV5-1 | TRBD2
CAWDRGLDSPLHF | TGTGCCTGGGACAGGGGGCTGGATTCACCCCTCCACTTT | - | TRBJ1-6 | TRBV30 | TRBD1
CASSASGGGYGYTF | TGTGCCAGCAGCGCCTCGGGCGGGGGCTATGGCTACACCTTC | - | TRBJ1-2 | TRBV7-3 | -
CSVGSVYGYTF | TGCAGCGTTGGGTCGGTCTATGGCTACACCTTC | - | TRBJ1-2 | TRBV29-1 | -
CASRAGQGNTEAFF | TGTGCCAGCAGGGCGGGACAGGGAAACACTGAAGCTTTCTTT | - | TRBJ1-1 | TRBV7-3 | TRBD1
CASSQGTPGQGYEKLFF | TGCGCCAGCAGCCAAGGGACCCCGGGACAGGGGTATGAAAAACTGTTTTTT | - | TRBJ1-4 | TRBV4-1 | TRBD1
CAWGLGGTDTQYF | TGTGCCTGGGGATTAGGAGGCACAGATACGCAGTATTTT | - | TRBJ2-3 | TRBV30 | -
CASSQTGGRYTGELFF | TGCGCCAGCAGCCAAACGGGGGGGCGGTACACCGGGGAGCTGTTTTTT | - | TRBJ2-2 | TRBV4-3 | TRBD2
CASSKGDSYTGELFF | TGTGCCAGCAGTAAAGGGGACTCTTACACCGGGGAGCTGTTTTTT | - | TRBJ2-2 | TRBV6-1 | -
CASSPFDKSYGYTF | TGTGCCAGCAGCCCGTTCGACAAGTCCTATGGCTACACCTTC | - | TRBJ1-2 | TRBV5-6 | -
CASSQDPGEKYSGNEKLFF | TGCGCCAGCAGCCAAGATCCGGGGGAGAAGTACAGTGGGAATGAAAAACTGTTTTTT | - | TRBJ1-4 | TRBV4-1 | -
CASSPPGNTIYF | TGTGCCAGCAGCCCCCCGGGGAACACCATATATTTT | - | TRBJ1-3 | TRBV7-9 | -
CASSSNMGLSNSPLHF | TGTGCCAGCAGCTCAAATATGGGCCTTTCCAATTCACCCCTCCACTTT | once | TRBJ1-6 | TRBV7-2 | -
CASSEDYTGELFF | TGTGCCAGCAGTGAAGACTATACCGGGGAGCTGTTTTTT | - | TRBJ2-2 | TRBV2 | -
CASSANGGSGQYF | TGTGCCAGCAGCGCCAACGGGGGGTCAGGGCAGTACTTC | - | TRBJ2-7 | TRBV7-2 | TRBD2
CASSLGPSGVYEQYF | TGCGCCAGCAGCTTGGGGCCTAGCGGAGTCTACGAGCAGTACTTC | - | TRBJ2-7 | TRBV5-1 | TRBD2
CASSLVPGDTGELFF | TGTGCCAGCAGCTTGGTTCCAGGGGACACCGGGGAGCTGTTTTTT | - | TRBJ2-2 | TRBV5-5 | -
CASSLRGPSAAFF | TGTGCCAGTAGTCTTCGAGGGCCCAGCGCAGCTTTCTTT | - | TRBJ1-1 | TRBV19 | -
CASSLKPGTDKKLFF | TGCGCCAGCAGCTTAAAACCCGGGACAGATAAAAAACTGTTTTTT | - | TRBJ1-4 | TRBV5-1 | TRBD1
CASSPRGDNSPLHF | TGTGCCAGTAGTCCCAGGGGGGATAATTCACCCCTCCACTTT | - | TRBJ1-6 | TRBV19 | TRBD1
CASNAGHGYTF | TGTGCCAGTAACGCAGGGCATGGCTACACCTTC | once | TRBJ1-2 | TRBV19 | -
CAWSGSGGYEQYF | TGTGCCTGGAGTGGATCCGGGGGGTACGAGCAGTACTTC | few | TRBJ2-7 | TRBV30 | TRBD2
CAWAIGGETQYF | TGTGCCTGGGCTATTGGGGGGGAGACCCAGTACTTC | - | TRBJ2-5 | TRBV30 | -
CASSQTETYEQYF | TGTGCCAGCTCACAGACAGAAACCTACGAGCAGTACTTC | - | TRBJ2-7 | TRBV18 | -